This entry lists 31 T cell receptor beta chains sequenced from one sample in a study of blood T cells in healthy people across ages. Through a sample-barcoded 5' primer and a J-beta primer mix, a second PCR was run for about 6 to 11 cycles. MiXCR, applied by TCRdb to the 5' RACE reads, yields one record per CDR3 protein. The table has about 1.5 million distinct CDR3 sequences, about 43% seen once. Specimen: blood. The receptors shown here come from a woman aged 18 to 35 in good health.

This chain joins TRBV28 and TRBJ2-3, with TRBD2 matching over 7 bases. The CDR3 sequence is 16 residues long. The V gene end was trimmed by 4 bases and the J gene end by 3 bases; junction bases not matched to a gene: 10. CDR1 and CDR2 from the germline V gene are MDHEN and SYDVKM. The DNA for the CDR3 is TGTGCCAGCAGTTATTTAGGTAGCGGGCTTACAGATACGCAGTATTTT. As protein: CASSYLGSGLTDTQYF.

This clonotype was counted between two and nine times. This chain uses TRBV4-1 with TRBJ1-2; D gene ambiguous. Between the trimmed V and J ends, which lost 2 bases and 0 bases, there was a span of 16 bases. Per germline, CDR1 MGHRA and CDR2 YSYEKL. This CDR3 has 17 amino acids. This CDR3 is CASSQSGGKWTNYGYTF. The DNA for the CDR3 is TGCGCCAGCAGCCAAAGCGGTGGAAAGTGGACTAACTATGGCTACACCTTC.

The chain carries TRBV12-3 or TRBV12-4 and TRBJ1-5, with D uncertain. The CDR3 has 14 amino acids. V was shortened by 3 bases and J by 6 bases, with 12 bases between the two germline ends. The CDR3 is CASSFKVWGQPQHF. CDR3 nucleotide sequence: TGTGCCAGCAGTTTTAAGGTTTGGGGTCAGCCCCAGCATTTT.

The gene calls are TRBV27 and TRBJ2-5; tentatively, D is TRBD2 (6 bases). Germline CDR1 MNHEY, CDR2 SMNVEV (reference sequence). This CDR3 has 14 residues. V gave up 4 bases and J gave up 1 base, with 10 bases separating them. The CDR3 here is CASSYRERQETQYF. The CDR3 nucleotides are TGTGCCAGCAGTTATCGGGAGCGCCAAGAGACCCAGTACTTC.

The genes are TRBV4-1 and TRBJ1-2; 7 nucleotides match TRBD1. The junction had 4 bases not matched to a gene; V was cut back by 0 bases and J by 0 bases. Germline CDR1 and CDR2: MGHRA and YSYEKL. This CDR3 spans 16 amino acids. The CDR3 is CASSQDRGQPNYGYTF. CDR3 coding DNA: TGCGCCAGCAGCCAAGATAGGGGACAGCCTAACTATGGCTACACCTTC.

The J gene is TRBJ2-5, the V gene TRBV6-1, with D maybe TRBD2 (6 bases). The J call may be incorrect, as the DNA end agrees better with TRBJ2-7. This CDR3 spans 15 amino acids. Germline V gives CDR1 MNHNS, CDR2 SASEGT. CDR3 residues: CASSRQGGTYYEQYF. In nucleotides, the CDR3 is TGTGCCAGCAGCCGACAAGGAGGGACTTACTACGAGCAGTACTTC.

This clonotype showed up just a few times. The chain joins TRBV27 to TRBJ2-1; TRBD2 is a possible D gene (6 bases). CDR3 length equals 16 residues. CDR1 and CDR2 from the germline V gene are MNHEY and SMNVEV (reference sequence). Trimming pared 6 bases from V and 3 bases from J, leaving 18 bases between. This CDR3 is CASRPPPPGDYNEQFF. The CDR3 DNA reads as TGTGCCAGCAGACCGCCGCCACCGGGGGACTACAATGAGCAGTTCTTC.

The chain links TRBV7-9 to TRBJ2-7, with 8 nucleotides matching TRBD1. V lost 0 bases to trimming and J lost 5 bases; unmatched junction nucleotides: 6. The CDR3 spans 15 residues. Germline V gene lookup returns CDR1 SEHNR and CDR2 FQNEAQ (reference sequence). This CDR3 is CASSLAWTGINEQYF. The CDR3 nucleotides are TGTGCCAGCAGCTTAGCGTGGACAGGGATCAACGAGCAGTACTTC.

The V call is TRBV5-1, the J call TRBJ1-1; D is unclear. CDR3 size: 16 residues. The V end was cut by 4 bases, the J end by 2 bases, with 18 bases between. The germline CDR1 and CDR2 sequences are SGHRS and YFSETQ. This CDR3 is CASSSTPTDTNTEAFF. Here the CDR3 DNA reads TGCGCCAGCAGCAGCACACCTACCGACACCAACACTGAAGCTTTCTTT.

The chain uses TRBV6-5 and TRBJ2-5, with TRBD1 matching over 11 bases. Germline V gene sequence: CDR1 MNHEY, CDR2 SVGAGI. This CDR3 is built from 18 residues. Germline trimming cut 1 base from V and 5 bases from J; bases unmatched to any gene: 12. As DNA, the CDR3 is TGTGCCAGCAGTTACTTCACCACTTGGACAGGGGGCAAGGAGACCCAGTACTTC. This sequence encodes CASSYFTTWTGGKETQYF.

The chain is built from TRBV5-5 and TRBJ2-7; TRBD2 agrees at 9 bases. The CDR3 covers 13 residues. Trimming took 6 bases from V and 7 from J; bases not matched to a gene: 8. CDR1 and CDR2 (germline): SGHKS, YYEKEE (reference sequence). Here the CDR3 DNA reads TGTGCCAGCAATCTTGGACTAGCGAATGAGCAGTACTTC. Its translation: CASNLGLANEQYF.

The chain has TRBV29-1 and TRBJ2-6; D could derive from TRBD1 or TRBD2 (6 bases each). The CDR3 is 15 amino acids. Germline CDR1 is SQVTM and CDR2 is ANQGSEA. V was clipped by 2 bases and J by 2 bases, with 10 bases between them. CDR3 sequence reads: CSVELEGAGANVLTF. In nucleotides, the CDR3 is TGCAGCGTTGAACTGGAGGGGGCTGGGGCCAACGTCCTGACTTTC.

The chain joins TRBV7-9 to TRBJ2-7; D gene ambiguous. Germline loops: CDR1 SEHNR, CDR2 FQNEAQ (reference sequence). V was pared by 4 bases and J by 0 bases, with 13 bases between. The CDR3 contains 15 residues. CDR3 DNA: TGTGCCAGCAGCTCTCGGAGTCAGAGCTCCTACGAGCAGTACTTC. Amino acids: CASSSRSQSSYEQYF.

In nucleotides, the CDR3 is TGTGCCAGCAGCCCCCAGACTAGCGGGGCCTCGCGGCAGTACTTC. Residues: CASSPQTSGASRQYF. This chain connects TRBV3-1 to TRBJ2-7; 11 bases align to TRBD2. The CDR3 sequence is 15 residues long. V was clipped by 4 bases and J by 9 bases; unmatched bases: 11. Germline V gives CDR1 LGHDT, CDR2 YNNKEL (reference sequence).

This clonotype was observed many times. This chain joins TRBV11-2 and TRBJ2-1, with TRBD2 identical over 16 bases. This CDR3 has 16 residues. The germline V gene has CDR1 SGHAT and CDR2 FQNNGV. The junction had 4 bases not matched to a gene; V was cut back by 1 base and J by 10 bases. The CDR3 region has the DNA TGTGCCAGCAGCTTAGTGGGACTAGCGGGAGGGCCGGAGCAGTTCTTC. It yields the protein CASSLVGLAGGPEQFF.

As DNA, the CDR3 is TGTGCCAGCAGTCCCCAGATCAGGGTGGATCAGCCCCAGCATTTT. Amino acid sequence: CASSPQIRVDQPQHF. The chain recombines TRBV6-5 with TRBJ1-5, with D tentatively TRBD1 (5 bases). The V gene lost 5 bases and the J gene lost 5 bases, with 16 bases spanning the gap. The germline CDR1 and CDR2 sequences are MNHEY and SVGAGI. This CDR3 spans 15 amino acids.

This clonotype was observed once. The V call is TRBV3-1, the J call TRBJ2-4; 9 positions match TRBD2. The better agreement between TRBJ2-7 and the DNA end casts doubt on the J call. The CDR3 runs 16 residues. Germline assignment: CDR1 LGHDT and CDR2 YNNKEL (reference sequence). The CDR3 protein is CASSQVDSGSGYEQYF. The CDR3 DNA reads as TGTGCCAGCAGCCAGGTCGATAGCGGGAGTGGGTACGAGCAGTACTTC.

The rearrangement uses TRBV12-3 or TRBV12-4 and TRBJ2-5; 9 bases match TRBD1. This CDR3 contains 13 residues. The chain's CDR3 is CACTGGYQETQYF. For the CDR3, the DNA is TGTGCTTGCACAGGGGGCTACCAAGAGACCCAGTACTTC.

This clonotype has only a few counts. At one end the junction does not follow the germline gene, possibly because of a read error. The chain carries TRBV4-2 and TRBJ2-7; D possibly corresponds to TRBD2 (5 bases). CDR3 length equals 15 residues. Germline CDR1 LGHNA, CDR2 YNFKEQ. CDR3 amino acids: CASSQAPDLAYEQYF. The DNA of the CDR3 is TGTGCCAGCAGTCAAGCCCCGGACTTAGCCTACGAGCAGTACTTC.

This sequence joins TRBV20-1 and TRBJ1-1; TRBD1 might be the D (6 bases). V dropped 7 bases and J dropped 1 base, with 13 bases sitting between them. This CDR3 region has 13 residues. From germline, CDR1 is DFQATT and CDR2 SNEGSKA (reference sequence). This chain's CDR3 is CSDGDTSNTEAFF. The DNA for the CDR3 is TGCAGTGACGGGGACACATCGAACACTGAAGCTTTCTTT.

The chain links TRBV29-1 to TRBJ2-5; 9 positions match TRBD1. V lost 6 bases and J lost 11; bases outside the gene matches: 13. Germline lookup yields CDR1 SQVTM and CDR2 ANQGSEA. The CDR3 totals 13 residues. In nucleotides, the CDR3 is TGCAGCGTACCACAGGGGGCGCCGGGTGAGCAGTACTTC. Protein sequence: CSVPQGAPGEQYF.

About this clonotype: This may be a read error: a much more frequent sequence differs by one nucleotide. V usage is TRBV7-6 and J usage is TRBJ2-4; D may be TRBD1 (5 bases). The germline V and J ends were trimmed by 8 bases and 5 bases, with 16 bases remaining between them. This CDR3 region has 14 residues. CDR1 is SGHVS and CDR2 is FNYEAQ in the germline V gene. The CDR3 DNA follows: TGTGCCAGCGGCCCCAGGGCGCATCAAAACATTCAGTACTTC. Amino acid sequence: CASGPRAHQNIQYF.

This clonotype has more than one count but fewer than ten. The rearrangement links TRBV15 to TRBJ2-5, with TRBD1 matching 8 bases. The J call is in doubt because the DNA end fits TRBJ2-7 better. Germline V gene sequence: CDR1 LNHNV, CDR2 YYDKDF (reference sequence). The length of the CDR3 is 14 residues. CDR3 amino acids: CATSSPTGVGEQYF. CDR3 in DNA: TGTGCCACCAGCAGTCCGACAGGGGTAGGCGAGCAGTACTTC.

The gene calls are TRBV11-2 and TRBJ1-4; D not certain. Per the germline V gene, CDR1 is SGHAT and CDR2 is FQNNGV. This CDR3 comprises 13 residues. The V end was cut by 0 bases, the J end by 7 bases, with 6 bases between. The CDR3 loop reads CASSLDWGEKLFF. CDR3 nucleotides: TGTGCCAGCAGCTTAGATTGGGGTGAAAAACTGTTTTTT.

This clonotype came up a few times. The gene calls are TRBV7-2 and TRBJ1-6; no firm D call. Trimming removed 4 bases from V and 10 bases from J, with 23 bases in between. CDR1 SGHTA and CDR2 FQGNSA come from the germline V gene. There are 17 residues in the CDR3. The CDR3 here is CASSSVSGDPWNSPLHF. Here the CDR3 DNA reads TGTGCCAGCAGCTCCGTTTCGGGTGACCCTTGGAACTCACCCCTCCACTTT.

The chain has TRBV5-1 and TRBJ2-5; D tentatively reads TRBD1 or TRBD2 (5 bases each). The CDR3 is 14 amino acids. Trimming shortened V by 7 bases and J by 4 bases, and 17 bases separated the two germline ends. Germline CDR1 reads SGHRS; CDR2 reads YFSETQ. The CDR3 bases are TGCGCCAGCGGATCAATGGGGGTTAGAGAGACCCAGTACTTC. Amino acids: CASGSMGVRETQYF.

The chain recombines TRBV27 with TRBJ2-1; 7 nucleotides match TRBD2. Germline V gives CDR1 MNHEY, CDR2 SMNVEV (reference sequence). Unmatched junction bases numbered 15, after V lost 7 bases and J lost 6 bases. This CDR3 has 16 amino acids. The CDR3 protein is CASTWTRGNLFNEQFF. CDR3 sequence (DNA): TGTGCCAGCACTTGGACTAGGGGCAACCTGTTCAATGAGCAGTTCTTC.

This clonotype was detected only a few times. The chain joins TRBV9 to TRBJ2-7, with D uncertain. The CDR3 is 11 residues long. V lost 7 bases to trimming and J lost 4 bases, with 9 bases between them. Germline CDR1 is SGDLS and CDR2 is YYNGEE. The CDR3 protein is CASGKEYEQYF. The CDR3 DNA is TGTGCCAGCGGGAAGGAATACGAGCAGTACTTC.

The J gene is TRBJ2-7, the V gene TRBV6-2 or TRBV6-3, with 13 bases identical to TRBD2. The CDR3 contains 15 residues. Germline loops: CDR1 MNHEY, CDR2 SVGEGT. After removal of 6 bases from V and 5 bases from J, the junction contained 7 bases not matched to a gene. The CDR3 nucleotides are TGTGCCAGCAGCCAAGGGACTAGCGGGGTCCACGAGCAGTACTTC. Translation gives CASSQGTSGVHEQYF.

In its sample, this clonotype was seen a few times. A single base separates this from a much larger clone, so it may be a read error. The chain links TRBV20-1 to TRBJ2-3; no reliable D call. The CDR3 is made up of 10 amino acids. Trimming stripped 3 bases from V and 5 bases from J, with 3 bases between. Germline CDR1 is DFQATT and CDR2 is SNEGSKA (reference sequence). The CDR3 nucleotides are TGCAGTGCTAGGAAAGATACGCAGTATTTT. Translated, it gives CSARKDTQYF.

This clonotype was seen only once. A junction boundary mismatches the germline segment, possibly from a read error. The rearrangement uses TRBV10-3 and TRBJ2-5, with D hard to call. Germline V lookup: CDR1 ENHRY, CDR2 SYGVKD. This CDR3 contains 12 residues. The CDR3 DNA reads TGTGCCGTCAGCCCGGACCAAGAGACCCAGTACTTC. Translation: CAVSPDQETQYF.